This TCR beta chain was obtained from a study of siplizumab effects on memory and regulatory T cells (dated by TCRdb to between 2018 and 2021). About the investigation overall: The effect of the anti-CD2 antibody siplizumab on alloreactive T-cell subsets was examined in allogeneic mixed lymphocyte reactions constructed from human PBMCs. The investigation overall reported the following: In reactions with siplizumab, an average of 68.8% of mappable alloreactive CD4+ clones were Treg-derived, compared with roughly 27% in control reactions. Whether proliferating Tregs from siplizumab cultures actually had suppressive function was not functionally confirmed. Sequences below about 10^-5 frequency were poorly captured, so only a minor fraction of alloreactive clones could be mapped to unstimulated subsets. Siplizumab significantly lowered the cumulative frequency of alloreactive sequences that could be traced to unstimulated CD4+ memory T cells. About 80-97% of proliferating CD4+ or CD8+ clones could not be given a naive or memory phenotype. Compared with memory T cells, unstimulated naive T cells appeared more diverse, and naive cells seemed to make a substantial contribution to the alloresponse.

Comments on this clone: It lacks a known antigen. Per-base quality was not reported, and no clone a single base away is much larger than it.

The CDR3 measures 15 amino acids from cysteine to phenylalanine. The DNA shown is the 45-base CDR3, in frame from base 1. V has 2 bases trimmed and J has 3 bases trimmed; junction bases matching no gene number 7. The germline V gene encodes CDR1 MNHEY and CDR2 SVGAGI. Sorted unstimulated T cells, along with proliferating T cells recovered from mixed lymphocyte reactions, underwent TCRbeta CDR3 sequencing. Fresh whole blood from some eleven HLA-typed healthy donors was used to isolate PBMCs. To map where alloreactive clones came from, unstimulated CD4+ regulatory T cells were FACS-sorted. Receptors were amplified or captured by the immunoSEQ multiplex PCR assay. About 9.1 x 10^4 TCR templates per sample were assayed on the deep sequencing platform. Genomic DNA extracted from sorted T cells was used for TCRbeta CDR3 sequencing. The authors' analysis ran thus. The R programming language was used for the clonal analysis of the TCRbeta CDR3 data. Alloreactive CD4+ and CD8+ clones were identified by comparing unstimulated samples to CFSE-low samples taken after the reaction. Regulatory or non-regulatory origin of alloreactive CD4+ clones was assigned by matching sequences to the sorted unstimulated Treg and non-Treg repertoires. TCRdb carries this immuneACCESS record with in-frame sequences only. Its versions omit some clonotypes, under half of them owing to an unresolved V gene in the studies checked, with the rest unexplained. V and J calls and clone size are as listed in that table; D and trimming were resolved from the DNA. The sample table lists some 100,000 clones, about 90% of them with a count of one. Around 0.68% of the sample comes from the top ten.

Recombination connected TRBV6-5 to TRBJ2-7, and TRBD1 aligns with 7 junction nucleotides. Specimen: Tregs sorted from blood. The receptor was derived from a human donor in good health. The CDR3 reads CASSYRGQTNYEQYF. The DNA sequence is TGTGCCAGCAGTTACCGGGGACAGACCAACTACGAGCAGTACTTC.